This entry describes one T cell receptor (beta chain). The germline CDR1 and CDR2 sequences are MNHNS and SASEGT. The CDR3 runs to 13 residues. Trimming pared 7 bases from V and 5 bases from J, leaving 14 bases between. PCR involved 60 Vbeta and 13 Jbeta primers. Some clones are missing from TCRdb's copy, which holds only in-frame ones; the method was immunoSEQ multiplex PCR. The data show 200,000 or so clones, with 76% seen just once and 0.55% to 0.75% held by the top ten. This specimen comes from a study of cytomegalovirus exposure and HLA in healthy donors. The clonotype originates from a man between 18 and 29 years old in good health and CMV-seronegative. The chain has TRBV6-1 and TRBJ1-1; no clear D. Sequencing was done on a sample of PBMCs. The CDR3 sequence: CASNSKQATEAFF. The CDR3 coding sequence is TGTGCCAGCAATTCTAAACAAGCGACTGAAGCTTTCTTT.